This TCR beta chain was identified in a study of human T cells and chemical hapten exposure. The wider study: Patch tests put 0.01% DPC on the upper back, and the results were checked at 6 days. The study, taken as a whole, reports: Patch test score was positively correlated with the counts of TCRs that had expanded at PT1.

Unique molecular identifiers were linked by the library to individual cDNA molecules. TCRdb reanalysed the RACE reads using MiXCR and keeps one entry per CDR3 protein. Among just over 350,000 distinct CDR3 sequences listed, nearly 6.5% were seen once. Described time point: patch test 2, 6 weeks after DPC sensitization. Treatment given: therapeutic diphenylcyclopropenone sensitization with weekly scalp DPC. Each donor was an alopecia patient between 18 and 70 years of age who qualified for DPC. With respect to this clonotype: Its antigen remains unidentified.

The CDR3 totals 15 residues. The germline V gene has CDR1 MNHEY and CDR2 SMNVEV (reference sequence). Trimming at V came to 6 bases and at J to 2 bases, leaving 3 bases not matched to a gene. The TCR was taken from a woman in her late teens or twenties with alopecia areata. Some clones in this sample may be carry-over from other donors' samples. The V call is TRBV27, the J call TRBJ2-1; 11 nucleotides match TRBD1. Specimen: whole blood, collected in connection with sensitization to the hapten diphenylcyclopropenone (DPC). The CDR3 DNA reads as TGTGCCAGCAGCCCGGACAGGGGGCCCTACAATGAGCAGTTCTTC. Its translation: CASSPDRGPYNEQFF.